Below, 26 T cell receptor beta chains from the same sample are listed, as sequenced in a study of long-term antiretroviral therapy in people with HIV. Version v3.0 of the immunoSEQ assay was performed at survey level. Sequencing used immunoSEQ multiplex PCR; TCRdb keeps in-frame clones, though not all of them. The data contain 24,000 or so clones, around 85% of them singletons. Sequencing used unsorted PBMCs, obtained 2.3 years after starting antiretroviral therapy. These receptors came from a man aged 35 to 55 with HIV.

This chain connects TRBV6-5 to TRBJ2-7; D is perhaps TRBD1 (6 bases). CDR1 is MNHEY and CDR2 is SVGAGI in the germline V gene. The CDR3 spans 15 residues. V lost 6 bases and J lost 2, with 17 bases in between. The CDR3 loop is CASRPTGFSAYEQYF. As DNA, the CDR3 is TGTGCCAGCAGACCTACAGGGTTCTCTGCCTACGAGCAGTACTTC.

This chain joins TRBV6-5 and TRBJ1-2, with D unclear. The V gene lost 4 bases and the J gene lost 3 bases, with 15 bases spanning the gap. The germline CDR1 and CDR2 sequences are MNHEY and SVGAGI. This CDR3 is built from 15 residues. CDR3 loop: CASSSRYSPHYGYTF. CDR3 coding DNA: TGTGCCAGCAGTTCTCGCTACAGCCCCCACTATGGCTACACCTTC.

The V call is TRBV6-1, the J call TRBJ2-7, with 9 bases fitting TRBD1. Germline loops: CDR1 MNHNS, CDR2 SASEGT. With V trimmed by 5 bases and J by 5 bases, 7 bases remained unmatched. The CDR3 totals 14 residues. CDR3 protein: CASSTGGKVHEQYF. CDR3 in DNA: TGTGCCAGCAGTACAGGGGGCAAGGTCCACGAGCAGTACTTC.

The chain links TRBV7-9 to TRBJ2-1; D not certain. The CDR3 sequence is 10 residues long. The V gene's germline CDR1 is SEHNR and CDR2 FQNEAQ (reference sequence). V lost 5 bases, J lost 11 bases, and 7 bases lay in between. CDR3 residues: CASSSAQQFF. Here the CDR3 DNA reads TGTGCCAGCAGCAGCGCTCAGCAGTTCTTC. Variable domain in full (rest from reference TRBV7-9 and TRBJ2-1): DTGVSQNPRHKITKRGQNVTFRCDPISEHNRLYWYRQTLGQGPEFLTYFQNEAQLEKSRLLSDRFSAERPKGSFSTLEIQRTEQGDSAMYLCASSSAQQFFGPGTRLTVL.

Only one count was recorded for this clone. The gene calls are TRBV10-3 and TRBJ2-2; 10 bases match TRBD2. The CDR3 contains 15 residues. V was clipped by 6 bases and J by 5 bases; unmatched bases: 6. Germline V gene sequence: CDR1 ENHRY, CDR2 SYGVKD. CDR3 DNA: TGTGCCATCAGCTCCGGGACTAGCGCTACCGGGGAGCTGTTTTTT. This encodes CAISSGTSATGELFF.

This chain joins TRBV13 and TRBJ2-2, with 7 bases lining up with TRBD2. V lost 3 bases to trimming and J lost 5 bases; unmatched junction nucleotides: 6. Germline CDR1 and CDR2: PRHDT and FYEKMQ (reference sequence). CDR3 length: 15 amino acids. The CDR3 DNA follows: TGTGCCAGCAGCTTGAGCGGGGAGTGGACCGGGGAGCTGTTTTTT. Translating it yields CASSLSGEWTGELFF.

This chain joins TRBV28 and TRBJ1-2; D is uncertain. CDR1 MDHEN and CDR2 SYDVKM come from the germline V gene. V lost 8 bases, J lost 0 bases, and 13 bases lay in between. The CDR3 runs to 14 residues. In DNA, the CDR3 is TGTGCCAGCGCCCCCGGGCCCACTAACTATGGCTACACCTTC. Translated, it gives CASAPGPTNYGYTF.

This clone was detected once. The CDR3, as DNA: TGTGCCAGCAGTTACTCGAGCTTAGGGAGCAATGAAAAACTGTTTTTT. This codes for CASSYSSLGSNEKLFF. The rearrangement links TRBV6-6 to TRBJ1-4; D is unresolved. V gave up 0 bases and J gave up 5 bases, with 13 bases separating them. Germline CDR1 is MNHNY and CDR2 is SVGAGI (reference sequence). CDR3 length: 16 amino acids.

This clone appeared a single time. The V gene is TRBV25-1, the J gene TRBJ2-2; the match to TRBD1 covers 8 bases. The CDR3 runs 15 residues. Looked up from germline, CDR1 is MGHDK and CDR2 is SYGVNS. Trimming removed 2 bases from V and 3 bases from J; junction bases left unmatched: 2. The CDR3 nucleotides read TGTGCCAGCAGTGAACGACAGGGGTACACCGGGGAGCTGTTTTTT. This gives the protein CASSERQGYTGELFF.

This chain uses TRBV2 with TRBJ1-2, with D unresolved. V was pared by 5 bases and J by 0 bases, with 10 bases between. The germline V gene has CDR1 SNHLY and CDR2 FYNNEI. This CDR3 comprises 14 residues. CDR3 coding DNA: TGTGCCAGCAGTTCCAGCTTAACTAACTATGGCTACACCTTC. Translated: CASSSSLTNYGYTF.

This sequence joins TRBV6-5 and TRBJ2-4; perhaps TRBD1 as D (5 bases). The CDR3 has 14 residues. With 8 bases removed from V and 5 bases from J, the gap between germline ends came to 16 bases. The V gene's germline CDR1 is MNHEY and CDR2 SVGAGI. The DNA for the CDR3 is TGTGCCAGCCGCGCAGGGCGCTTCCAAAACATTCAGTACTTC. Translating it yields CASRAGRFQNIQYF.

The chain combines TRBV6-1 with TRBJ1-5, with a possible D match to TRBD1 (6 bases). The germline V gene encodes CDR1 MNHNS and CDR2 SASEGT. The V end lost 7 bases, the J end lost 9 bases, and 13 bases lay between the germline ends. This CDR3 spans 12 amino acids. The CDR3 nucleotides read TGTGCCAGCAAAACAGGGTCTACGCCCCAGCATTTT. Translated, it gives CASKTGSTPQHF.

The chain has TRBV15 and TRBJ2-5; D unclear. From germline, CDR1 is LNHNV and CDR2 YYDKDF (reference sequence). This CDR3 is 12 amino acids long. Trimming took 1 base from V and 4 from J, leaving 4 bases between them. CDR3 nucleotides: TGTGCCACCAGCAGAGTGGGAGAGACCCAGTACTTC. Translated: CATSRVGETQYF.

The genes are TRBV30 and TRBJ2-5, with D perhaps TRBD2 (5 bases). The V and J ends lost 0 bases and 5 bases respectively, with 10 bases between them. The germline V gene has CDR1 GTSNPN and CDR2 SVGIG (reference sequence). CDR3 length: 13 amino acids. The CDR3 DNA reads TGTGCCTGGAGTGTGGGAGATCCGGAGACCCAGTACTTC. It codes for CAWSVGDPETQYF.

The CDR3 sequence is CASSFTGGANYGYTF. CDR3 DNA sequence: TGTGCCAGCAGCTTCACAGGGGGAGCTAACTATGGCTACACCTTC. The chain links TRBV5-6 to TRBJ1-2; 8 bases map to TRBD1. CDR3 size: 15 residues. The V gene's germline CDR1 is SGHDT and CDR2 YYEEEE. Trimming at V came to 2 bases and at J to 0 bases, leaving 3 bases not matched to a gene.

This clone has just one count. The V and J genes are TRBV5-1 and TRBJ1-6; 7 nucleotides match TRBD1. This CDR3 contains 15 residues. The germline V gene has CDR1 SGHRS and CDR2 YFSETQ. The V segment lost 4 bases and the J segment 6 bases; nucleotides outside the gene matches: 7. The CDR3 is CASSGRGQSNSPLHF. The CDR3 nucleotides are TGCGCCAGCAGCGGGAGGGGGCAAAGTAATTCACCCCTCCACTTT.

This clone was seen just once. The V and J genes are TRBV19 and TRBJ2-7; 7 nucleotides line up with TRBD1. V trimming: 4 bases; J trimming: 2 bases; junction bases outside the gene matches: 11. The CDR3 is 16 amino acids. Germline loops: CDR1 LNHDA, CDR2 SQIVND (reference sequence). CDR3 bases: TGTGCCAGTAGTAAAGGGCGGACAGGAACTGCCTACGAGCAGTACTTC. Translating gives CASSKGRTGTAYEQYF.

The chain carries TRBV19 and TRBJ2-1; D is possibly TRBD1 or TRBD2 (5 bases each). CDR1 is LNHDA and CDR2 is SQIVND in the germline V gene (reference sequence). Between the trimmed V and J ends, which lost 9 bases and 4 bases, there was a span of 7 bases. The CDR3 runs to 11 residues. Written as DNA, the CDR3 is TGTGCCAGCGAGGGGTACAATGAGCAGTTCTTC. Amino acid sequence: CASEGYNEQFF.

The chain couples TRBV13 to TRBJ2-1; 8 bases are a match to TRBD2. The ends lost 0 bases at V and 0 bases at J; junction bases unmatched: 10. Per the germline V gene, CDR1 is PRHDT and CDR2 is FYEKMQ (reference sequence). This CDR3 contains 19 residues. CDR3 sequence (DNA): TGTGCCAGCAGCTTAGGCCTTAGCGGGGTCTCGAGCTCCTACAATGAGCAGTTCTTC. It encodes CASSLGLSGVSSSYNEQFF.

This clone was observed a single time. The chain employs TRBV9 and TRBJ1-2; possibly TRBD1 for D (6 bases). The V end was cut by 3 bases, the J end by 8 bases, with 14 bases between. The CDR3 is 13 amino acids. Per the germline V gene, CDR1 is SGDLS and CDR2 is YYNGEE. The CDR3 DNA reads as TGTGCCAGCAGCGGCCTAACAGGGATCGGCTACACCTTC. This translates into CASSGLTGIGYTF.

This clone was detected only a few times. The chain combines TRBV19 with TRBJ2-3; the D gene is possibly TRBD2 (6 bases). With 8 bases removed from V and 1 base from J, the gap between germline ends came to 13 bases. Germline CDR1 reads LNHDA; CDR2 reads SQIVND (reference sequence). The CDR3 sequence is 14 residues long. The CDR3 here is CASAGGAGTDTQYF. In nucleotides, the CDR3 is TGTGCCAGTGCCGGGGGAGCGGGCACAGATACGCAGTATTTT.

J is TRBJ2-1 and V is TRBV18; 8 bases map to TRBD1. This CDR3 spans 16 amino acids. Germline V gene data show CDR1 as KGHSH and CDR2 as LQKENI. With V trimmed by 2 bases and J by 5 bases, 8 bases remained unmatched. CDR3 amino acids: CASSPGGRGRNNEQFF. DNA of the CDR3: TGTGCCAGCTCACCAGGGGGCAGGGGGCGTAACAATGAGCAGTTCTTC.

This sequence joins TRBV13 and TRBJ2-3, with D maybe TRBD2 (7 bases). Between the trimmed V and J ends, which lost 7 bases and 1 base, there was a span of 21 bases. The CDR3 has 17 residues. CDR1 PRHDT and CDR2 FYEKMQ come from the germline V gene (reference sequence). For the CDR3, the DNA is TGTGCCAGCATTTGGGCGGGGGCCGGATCAGGCACAGATACGCAGTATTTT. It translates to CASIWAGAGSGTDTQYF.

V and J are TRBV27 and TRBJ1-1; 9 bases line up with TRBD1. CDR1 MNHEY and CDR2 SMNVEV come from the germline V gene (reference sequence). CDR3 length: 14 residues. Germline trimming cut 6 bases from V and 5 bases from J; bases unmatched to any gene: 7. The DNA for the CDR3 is TGTGCCAGCAGGAGACAGGGGGAGGGAACTGAAGCTTTCTTT. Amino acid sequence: CASRRQGEGTEAFF.

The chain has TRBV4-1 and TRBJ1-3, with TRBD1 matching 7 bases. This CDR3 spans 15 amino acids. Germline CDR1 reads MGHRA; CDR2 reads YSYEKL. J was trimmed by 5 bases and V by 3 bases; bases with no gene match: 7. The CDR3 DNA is TGCGCCAGCAGCCAGGAGGGGGCGCGTAGAAACACCATATATTTT. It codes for CASSQEGARRNTIYF.

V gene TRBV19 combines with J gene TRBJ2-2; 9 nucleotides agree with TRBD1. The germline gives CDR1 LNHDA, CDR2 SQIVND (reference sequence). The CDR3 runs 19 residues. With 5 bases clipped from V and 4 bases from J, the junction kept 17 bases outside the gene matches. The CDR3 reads CASSPRPGQGGVGTGELFF. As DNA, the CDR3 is TGTGCCAGTAGTCCACGTCCGGGACAGGGCGGGGTGGGCACCGGGGAGCTGTTTTTT.